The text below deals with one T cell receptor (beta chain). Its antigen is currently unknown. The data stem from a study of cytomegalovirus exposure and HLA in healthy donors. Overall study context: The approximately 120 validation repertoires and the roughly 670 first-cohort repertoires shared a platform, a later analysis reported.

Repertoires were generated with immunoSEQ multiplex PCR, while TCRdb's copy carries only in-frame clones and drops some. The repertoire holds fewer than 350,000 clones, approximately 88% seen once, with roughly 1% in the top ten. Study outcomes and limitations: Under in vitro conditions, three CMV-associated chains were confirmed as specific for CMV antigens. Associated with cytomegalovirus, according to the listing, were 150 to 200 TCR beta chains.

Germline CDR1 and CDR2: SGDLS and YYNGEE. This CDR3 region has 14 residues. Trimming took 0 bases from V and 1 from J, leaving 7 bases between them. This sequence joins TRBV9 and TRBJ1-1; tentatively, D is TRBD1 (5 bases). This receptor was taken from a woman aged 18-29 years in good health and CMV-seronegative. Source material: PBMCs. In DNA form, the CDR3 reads TGTGCCAGCAGCGTAGATGGACAGAACACTGAAGCTTTCTTT. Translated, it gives CASSVDGQNTEAFF.